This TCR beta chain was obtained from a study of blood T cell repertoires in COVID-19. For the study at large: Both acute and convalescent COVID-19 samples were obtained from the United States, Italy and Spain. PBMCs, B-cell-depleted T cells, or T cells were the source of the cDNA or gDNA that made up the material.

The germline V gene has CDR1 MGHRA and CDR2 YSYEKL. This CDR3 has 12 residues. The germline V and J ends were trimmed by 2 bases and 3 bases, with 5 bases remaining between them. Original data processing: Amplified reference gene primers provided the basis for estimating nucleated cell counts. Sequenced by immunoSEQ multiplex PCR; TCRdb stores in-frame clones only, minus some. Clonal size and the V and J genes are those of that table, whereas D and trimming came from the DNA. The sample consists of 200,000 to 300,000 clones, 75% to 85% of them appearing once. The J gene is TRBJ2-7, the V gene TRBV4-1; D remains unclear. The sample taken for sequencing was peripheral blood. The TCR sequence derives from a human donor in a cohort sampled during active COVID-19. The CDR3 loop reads CASSQLNYEQYF. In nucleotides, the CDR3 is TGCGCCAGCAGCCAACTAAACTACGAGCAGTACTTC.